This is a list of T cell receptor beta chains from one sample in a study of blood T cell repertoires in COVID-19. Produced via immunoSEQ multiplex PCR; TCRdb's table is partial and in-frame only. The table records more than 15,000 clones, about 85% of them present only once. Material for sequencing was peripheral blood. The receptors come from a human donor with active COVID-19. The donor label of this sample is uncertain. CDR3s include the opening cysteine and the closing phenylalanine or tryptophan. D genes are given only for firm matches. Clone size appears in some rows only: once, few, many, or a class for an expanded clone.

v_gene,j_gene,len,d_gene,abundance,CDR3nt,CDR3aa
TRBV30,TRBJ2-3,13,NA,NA,TGTGCCTGGACCGGGGGGCCGGGTGATACGCAGTATTTT,CAWTGGPGDTQYF
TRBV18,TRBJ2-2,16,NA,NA,TGTGCCAGCTCCACAACTATTGTCAGAAACACCGGGGAGCTGTTTTTT,CASSTTIVRNTGELFF
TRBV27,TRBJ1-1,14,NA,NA,TGTGCCAGCAGTTTTCAGGGGTATAGCGCTGAAGCTTTCTTT,CASSFQGYSAEAFF
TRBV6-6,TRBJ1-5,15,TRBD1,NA,TGTGCCAGCAGTGGGGGACAGGGCGGGGTCCAGCCCCAGCATTTT,CASSGGQGGVQPQHF
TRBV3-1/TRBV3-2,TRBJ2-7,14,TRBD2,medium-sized,TGTGCCAGCAGCCACGCTAGCGGATCCTACGAGCAGTACTTC,CASSHASGSYEQYF
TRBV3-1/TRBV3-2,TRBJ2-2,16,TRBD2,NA,TGTGCCAGCAGCCAAACTAGCGGGAGTAGCACCGGGGAGCTGTTTTTT,CASSQTSGSSTGELFF
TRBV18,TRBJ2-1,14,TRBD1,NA,TGTGCCAGCTCAGCGACAGGGACCTACAATGAGCAGTTCTTC,CASSATGTYNEQFF
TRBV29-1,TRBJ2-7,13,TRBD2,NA,TGCAGCGCAACTAGCGGGGGGGGCTACGAGCAGTACTTC,CSATSGGGYEQYF
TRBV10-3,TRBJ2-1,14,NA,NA,TGTGCCACGTACAGGGGTAGGGAGGAGAATGAGCAGTTCTTC,CATYRGREENEQFF
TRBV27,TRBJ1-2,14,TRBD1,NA,TGTGCCAGCAGTTTAGCAGGGGGCTACTATGGCTACACCTTC,CASSLAGGYYGYTF
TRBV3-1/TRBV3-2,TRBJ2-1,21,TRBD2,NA,TGTGCCAGCAGCCAACCTGGGGGGAGCGGGAGTTTGTCAGCCTCCTACAATGAGCAGTTCTTC,CASSQPGGSGSLSASYNEQFF